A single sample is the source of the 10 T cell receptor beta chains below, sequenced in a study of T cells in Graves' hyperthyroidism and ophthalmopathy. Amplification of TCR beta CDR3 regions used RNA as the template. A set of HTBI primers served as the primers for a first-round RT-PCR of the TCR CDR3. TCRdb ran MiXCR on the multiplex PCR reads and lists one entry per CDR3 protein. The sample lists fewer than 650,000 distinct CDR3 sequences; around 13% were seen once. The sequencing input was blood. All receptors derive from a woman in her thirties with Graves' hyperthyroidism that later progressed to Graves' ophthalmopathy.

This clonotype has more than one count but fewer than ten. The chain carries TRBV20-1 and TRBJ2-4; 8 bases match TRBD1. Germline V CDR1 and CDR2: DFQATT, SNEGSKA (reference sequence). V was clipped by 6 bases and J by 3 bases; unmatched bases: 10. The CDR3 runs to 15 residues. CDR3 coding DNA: TGCAGTGCGGGAGACAGGGGCTTTAGCAAAAACATTCAGTACTTC. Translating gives CSAGDRGFSKNIQYF.

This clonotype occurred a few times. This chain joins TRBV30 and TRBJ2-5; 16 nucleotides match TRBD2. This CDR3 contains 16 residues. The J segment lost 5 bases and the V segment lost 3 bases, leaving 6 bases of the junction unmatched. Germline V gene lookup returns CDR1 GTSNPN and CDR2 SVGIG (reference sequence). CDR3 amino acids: CAWSRGLAGGRETQYF. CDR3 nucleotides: TGTGCCTGGAGCAGGGGACTAGCGGGAGGGAGGGAGACCCAGTACTTC.

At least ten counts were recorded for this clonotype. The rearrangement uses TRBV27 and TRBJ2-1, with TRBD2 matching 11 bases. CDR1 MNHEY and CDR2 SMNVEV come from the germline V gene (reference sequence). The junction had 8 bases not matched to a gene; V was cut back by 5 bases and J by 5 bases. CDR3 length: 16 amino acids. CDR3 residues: CASSNLAGGTHNEQFF. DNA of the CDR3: TGTGCCAGCAGTAATCTAGCGGGAGGTACCCACAATGAGCAGTTCTTC.

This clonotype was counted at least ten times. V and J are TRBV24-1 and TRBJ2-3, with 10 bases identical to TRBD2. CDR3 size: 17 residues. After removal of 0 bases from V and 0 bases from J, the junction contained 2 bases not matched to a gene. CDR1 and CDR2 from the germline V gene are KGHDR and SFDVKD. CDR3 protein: CATSDLGLADSTDTQYF. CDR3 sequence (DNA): TGTGCCACCAGTGATTTGGGACTAGCGGATAGCACAGATACGCAGTATTTT.

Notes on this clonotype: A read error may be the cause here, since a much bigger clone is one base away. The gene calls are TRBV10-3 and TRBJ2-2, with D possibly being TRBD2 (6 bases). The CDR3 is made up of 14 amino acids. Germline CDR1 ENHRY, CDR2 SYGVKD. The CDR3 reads CAISEDVSRGEQFF. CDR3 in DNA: TGTGCCATCAGTGAAGATGTATCTCGCGGGGAGCAGTTTTTT.

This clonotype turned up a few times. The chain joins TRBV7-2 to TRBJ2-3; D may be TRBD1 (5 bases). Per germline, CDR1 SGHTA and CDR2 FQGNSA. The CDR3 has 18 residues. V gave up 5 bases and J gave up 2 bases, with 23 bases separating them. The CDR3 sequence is CASSPEGAGAGFTDTQYF. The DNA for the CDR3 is TGTGCCAGCAGCCCAGAAGGGGCAGGCGCAGGGTTCACAGATACGCAGTATTTT. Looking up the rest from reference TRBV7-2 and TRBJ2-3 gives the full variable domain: GAGVSQSPSNKVTEKGKDVELRCDPISGHTALYWYRQSLGQGLEFLIYFQGNSAPDKSGLPSDRFSAERTGGSVSTLTIQRTQQEDSAVYLCASSPEGAGAGFTDTQYFGPGTRLTVL.

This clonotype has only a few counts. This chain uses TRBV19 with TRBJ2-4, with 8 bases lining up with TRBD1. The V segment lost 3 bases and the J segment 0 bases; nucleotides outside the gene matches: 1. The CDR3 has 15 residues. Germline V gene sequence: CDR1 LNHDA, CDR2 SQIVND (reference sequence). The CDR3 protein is CASSIGTGAKNIQYF. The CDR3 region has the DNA TGTGCCAGTAGTATCGGGACAGGAGCCAAAAACATTCAGTACTTC.

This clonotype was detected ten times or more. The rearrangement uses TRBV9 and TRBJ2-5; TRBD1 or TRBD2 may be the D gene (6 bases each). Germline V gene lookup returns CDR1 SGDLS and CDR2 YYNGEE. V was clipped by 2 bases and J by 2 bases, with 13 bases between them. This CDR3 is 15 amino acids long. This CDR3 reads CASSVKQGLQETQYF. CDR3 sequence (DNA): TGTGCCAGCAGCGTCAAACAGGGACTGCAAGAGACCCAGTACTTC. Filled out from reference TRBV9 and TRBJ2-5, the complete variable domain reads DSGVTQTPKHLITATGQRVTLRCSPRSGDLSVYWYQQSLDQGLQFLIQYYNGEERAKGNILERFSAQQFPDLHSELNLSSLELGDSALYFCASSVKQGLQETQYFGPGTRLLVL.

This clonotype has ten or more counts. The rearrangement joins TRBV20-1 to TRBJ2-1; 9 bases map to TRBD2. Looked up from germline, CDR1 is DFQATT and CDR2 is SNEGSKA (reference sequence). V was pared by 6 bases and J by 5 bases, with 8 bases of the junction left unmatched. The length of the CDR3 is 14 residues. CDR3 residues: CSAETSGVDNEQFF. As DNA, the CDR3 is TGCAGTGCCGAGACTAGCGGTGTGGACAATGAGCAGTTCTTC.

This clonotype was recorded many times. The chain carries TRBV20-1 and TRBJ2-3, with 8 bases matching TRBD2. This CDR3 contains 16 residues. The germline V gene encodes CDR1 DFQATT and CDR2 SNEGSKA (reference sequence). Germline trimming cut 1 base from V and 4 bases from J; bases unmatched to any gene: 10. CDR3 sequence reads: CSARGPSGGDSDTQYF. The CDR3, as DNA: TGCAGTGCTAGAGGCCCCTCGGGAGGGGATTCAGATACGCAGTATTTT.